This T cell receptor (beta chain) comes out of a study of blood T cell repertoires in COVID-19. Study-wide background: T cells, B-cell-depleted T cells, or PBMCs supplied cDNA or gDNA.

Methods used by the authors: Amplification from reference gene primers served as the basis for estimated nucleated cell counts. The data were produced by immunoSEQ multiplex PCR, yet TCRdb's version contains in-frame clones alone and is incomplete. V, J and clone size derive from that table, while D and trimming were established from the DNA sequence. The sample has 140,000 to 150,000 clones, over 70% seen once; the top ten hold about 1.9%. The specimen was peripheral blood. The receptor's source is a woman aged 60 to 75 with acute or convalescent COVID-19.

CDR3 loop: CASSVGGSGVYEQYF. Here the CDR3 DNA reads TGTGCCAGCAGCGTAGGGGGTAGCGGGGTCTACGAGCAGTACTTC. The genes are TRBV9 and TRBJ2-7, with 8 bases that match TRBD2. Germline CDR1 reads SGDLS; CDR2 reads YYNGEE. The CDR3 spans 15 residues. The V and J ends lost 0 bases and 3 bases, in that order; junction bases with no gene match: 5. The variable domain in full, with the rest retrieved from reference TRBV9 and TRBJ2-7, is DSGVTQTPKHLITATGQRVTLRCSPRSGDLSVYWYQQSLDQGLQFLIQYYNGEERAKGNILERFSAQQFPDLHSELNLSSLELGDSALYFCASSVGGSGVYEQYFGPGTRLTVT.